The 25 T cell receptor beta chains reported below all come from one sample, sequenced in a study of blood T cell repertoires in COVID-19. The repertoire was sequenced with immunoSEQ multiplex PCR; TCRdb's copy has only in-frame clones and lacks some. The profile shows some 30,000 clones, roughly 84% of them singletons. Sequencing input: peripheral blood. Receptors originate from a human donor in a cohort sampled during active COVID-19.

This clone was counted between two and nine times. The CDR3 nucleotides are TGTGCCAGCAGCTTGGACAGGTTCTACGAGCAGTACTTC. Protein product: CASSLDRFYEQYF. This chain connects TRBV11-2 to TRBJ2-7; TRBD1 aligns across 7 bases. J was trimmed by 3 bases and V by 3 bases; bases with no gene match: 2. The CDR3 covers 13 residues. Per germline, CDR1 SGHAT and CDR2 FQNNGV.

The DNA for the CDR3 is TGTGCCAGCAGTTACGCAGGGATGGGAAATAATTCACCCCTCCACTTT. Translating it yields CASSYAGMGNNSPLHF. This chain connects TRBV2 to TRBJ1-6; D might be TRBD1 (5 bases). CDR1 is SNHLY and CDR2 is FYNNEI in the germline V gene. V was shortened by 5 bases and J by 5 bases, with 16 bases between the two germline ends. The CDR3 is 16 residues long.

This clone showed up just once. CDR3 protein: CASSFFRGTYEQYF. The CDR3 coding sequence is TGTGCCAGCAGTTTTTTCAGGGGGACCTACGAGCAGTACTTC. The chain has TRBV2 and TRBJ2-7; 7 nucleotides align to TRBD1. With V trimmed by 5 bases and J by 2 bases, 6 bases remained unmatched. The CDR3 covers 14 residues. CDR1 is SNHLY and CDR2 is FYNNEI in the germline V gene. The variable domain in full, completed from reference TRBV2 and TRBJ2-7, reads EPEVTQTPSHQVTQMGQEVILRCVPISNHLYFYWYRQILGQKVEFLVSFYNNEISEKSEIFDDQFSVERPDGSNFTLKIRSTKLEDSAMYFCASSFFRGTYEQYFGPGTRLTVT.

The J gene is TRBJ2-2, the V gene TRBV5-1; D is ambiguous. Germline V CDR1 and CDR2: SGHRS, YFSETQ. Trimming shortened V by 0 bases and J by 4 bases, and 10 bases separated the two germline ends. The CDR3 runs to 15 residues. The CDR3 protein is CASSLGSPGTGELFF. The CDR3 DNA follows: TGCGCCAGCAGCTTGGGCTCACCCGGCACCGGGGAGCTGTTTTTT.

This clone was detected only a few times. The chain links TRBV28 to TRBJ2-7, with D possibly matching TRBD2 (6 bases). The V end lost 7 bases, the J end lost 1 base, and 8 bases lay between the germline ends. Germline V lookup: CDR1 MDHEN, CDR2 SYDVKM. This CDR3 spans 12 amino acids. This chain's CDR3 is CASTGTSYEQYF. The DNA of the CDR3 is TGTGCCAGCACCGGGACTTCCTACGAGCAGTACTTC. Together with reference TRBV28 and TRBJ2-7, the CDR3 gives the full variable domain: DVKVTQSSRYLVKRTGEKVFLECVQDMDHENMFWYRQDPGLGLRLIYFSYDVKMKEKGDIPEGYSVSREKKERFSLILESASTNQTSMYLCASTGTSYEQYFGPGTRLTVT.

The V call is TRBV19, the J call TRBJ2-7, with TRBD1 matching over 8 bases. Germline V gives CDR1 LNHDA, CDR2 SQIVND (reference sequence). J was trimmed by 2 bases and V by 5 bases; bases with no gene match: 11. This CDR3 region has 16 residues. The CDR3 bases are TGTGCCAGTAGTCCGCCCAGGGGGCACAACGCCTACGAGCAGTACTTC. This encodes CASSPPRGHNAYEQYF.

This clone turned up a few times. CDR3 loop: CASSSPGTSGGSWYEQYF. In nucleotides, the CDR3 is TGTGCCAGCAGCTCCCCGGGGACTAGCGGGGGGTCGTGGTACGAGCAGTACTTC. This rearrangement joins TRBV6-2 or TRBV6-3 to TRBJ2-7, with TRBD2 identical over 15 bases. The CDR3 extends over 18 amino acids. Germline assignment: CDR1 MNHEY and CDR2 SVGEGT. V lost 6 bases and J lost 4; bases outside the gene matches: 13.

This rearrangement joins TRBV12-3 or TRBV12-4 to TRBJ2-1; the match to TRBD2 covers 7 bases. V gave up 2 bases and J gave up 7 bases; unmatched junction bases: 2. This CDR3 region has 13 residues. The CDR3 region is CASSLWGGNEQFF. CDR3 bases: TGTGCCAGCAGTTTATGGGGGGGAAATGAGCAGTTCTTC.

This clone was seen just once. The chain links TRBV19 to TRBJ1-4; D ambiguous. The CDR3 totals 15 residues. Germline-derived CDR1 and CDR2 are LNHDA and SQIVND (reference sequence). V lost 8 bases to trimming and J lost 0 bases, with 13 bases between them. CDR3 protein: CASYPHGATNEKLFF. In DNA form, the CDR3 reads TGTGCCAGTTACCCCCACGGTGCAACTAATGAAAAACTGTTTTTT.

This chain connects TRBV7-2 to TRBJ2-7; the match to TRBD1 covers 8 bases. CDR3 length: 13 residues. Germline V gene sequence: CDR1 SGHTA, CDR2 FQGNSA. With V trimmed by 3 bases and J by 3 bases, 1 base remained unmatched. CDR3: CASSFGQGYEQYF. The CDR3 DNA sequence: TGTGCCAGCAGCTTTGGACAGGGCTACGAGCAGTACTTC.

This clone was counted a few times. V gene TRBV13 combines with J gene TRBJ2-5; 7 nucleotides align to TRBD2. Germline V gives CDR1 PRHDT, CDR2 FYEKMQ (reference sequence). The CDR3 loop spans 17 amino acids. J lost 4 bases, V lost 0 bases, and 11 bases had no gene match. CDR3 residues: CASSLGPGLPSGETQYF. CDR3 nucleotide sequence: TGTGCCAGCAGCTTAGGGCCGGGACTACCCTCCGGAGAGACCCAGTACTTC. Full variable domain (missing parts from reference TRBV13 and TRBJ2-5): AAGVIQSPRHLIKEKRETATLKCYPIPRHDTVYWYQQGPGQDPQFLISFYEKMQSDKGSIPDRFSAQQFSDYHSELNMSSLELGDSALYFCASSLGPGLPSGETQYFGPGTRLLVL.

The chain joins TRBV11-3 to TRBJ2-1, with TRBD2 identical over 10 bases. J lost 10 bases, V lost 3 bases, and 3 bases had no gene match. The CDR3 has 13 amino acids. Germline-derived CDR1 and CDR2 are SGHNT and YENEEA. The CDR3 region has the DNA TGTGCCAGCAGCTTGGCGACTAGCGGGGAGCAGTTCTTC. Its protein is CASSLATSGEQFF.

The genes are TRBV28 and TRBJ2-7; a weak D match, TRBD2 (6 bases). The CDR3 consists of 13 residues. CDR1 is MDHEN, CDR2 SYDVKM, per germline. Trimming took off 5 bases at V and 3 bases at J, with 11 bases between the two ends. The chain's CDR3 is CASSTGSLYEQYF. Here the CDR3 DNA reads TGTGCCAGCAGTACCGGGAGCCTCTACGAGCAGTACTTC.

The chain joins TRBV5-4 to TRBJ1-2, with 7 bases matching TRBD1. CDR1 and CDR2 (germline): SGHNT, YYREEE (reference sequence). V shed 3 bases and J 3 bases; nucleotides not matched to a gene: 8. The CDR3 length is 15 residues. The CDR3 DNA reads TGTGCCAGCAGCTCCCCAGGGGGGAGCGACTATGGCTACACCTTC. Protein: CASSSPGGSDYGYTF.

The genes are TRBV21-1 and TRBJ2-5; whether TRBD2, the table's D call, matches the DNA was not checked. TRBV21-1 is flagged as a pseudogene. The CDR3 is 15 residues long. The CDR3 bases are TGTGCCAGCAGCAAACTGGGGGGAAAGGGGGAGACCCAGTACTTC. It codes for CASSKLGGKGETQYF.

The chain has TRBV9 and TRBJ1-2, with 9 bases identical to TRBD1. J gave up 4 bases and V 2 bases, and 6 bases lay outside the gene matches. The CDR3 is 15 amino acids. Germline V gene lookup returns CDR1 SGDLS and CDR2 YYNGEE. The CDR3 sequence: CASSVTDRGGYGYTF. CDR3 nucleotide sequence: TGTGCCAGCAGCGTCACGGACAGGGGAGGCTATGGCTACACCTTC.

The chain is built from TRBV2 and TRBJ1-5; 8 bases line up with TRBD1. CDR3 length: 17 amino acids. Germline CDR1 is SNHLY and CDR2 is FYNNEI. The ends lost 4 bases at V and 2 bases at J; junction bases unmatched: 10. This CDR3 reads CASSGTGRFPRNQPQHF. As DNA, the CDR3 is TGTGCCAGCAGTGGGACAGGGAGGTTTCCGCGCAATCAGCCCCAGCATTTT.

The rearrangement joins TRBV4-3 to TRBJ1-2, with TRBD1 matching 8 bases. From germline, CDR1 is LGHNA and CDR2 YSLEER. V trimming: 1 base; J trimming: 2 bases; junction bases outside the gene matches: 0. This CDR3 has 14 residues. This CDR3 is CASSQGTGNYGYTF. CDR3 DNA: TGCGCCAGCAGCCAAGGGACAGGGAACTATGGCTACACCTTC.

This clone was counted between two and nine times. The CDR3 protein is CASSTRTGSGNTIYF. CDR3 DNA sequence: TGTGCCAGCAGCACACGGACAGGGTCTGGAAACACCATATATTTT. This sequence joins TRBV7-2 and TRBJ1-3, with TRBD1 identical over 8 bases. Germline assignment: CDR1 SGHTA and CDR2 FQGNSA. The CDR3 extends over 15 amino acids. The V and J ends lost 5 bases and 1 base, in that order; junction bases with no gene match: 4. Full variable domain (rest looked up from reference TRBV7-2 and TRBJ1-3): GAGVSQSPSNKVTEKGKDVELRCDPISGHTALYWYRQSLGQGLEFLIYFQGNSAPDKSGLPSDRFSAERTGGSVSTLTIQRTQQEDSAVYLCASSTRTGSGNTIYFGEGSWLTVV.

This rearrangement joins TRBV13 to TRBJ2-2; 10 bases agree with TRBD2. In germline, CDR1 is PRHDT, CDR2 FYEKMQ (reference sequence). This CDR3 spans 16 amino acids. V lost 2 bases and J lost 4; bases outside the gene matches: 4. This CDR3 is CASSLHPSGGTGELFF. The CDR3, as DNA: TGTGCCAGCAGCTTACATCCTAGCGGGGGCACCGGGGAGCTGTTTTTT.

This clone appeared a single time. The chain carries TRBV7-2 and TRBJ2-5, with 8 positions matching TRBD1. Losses at the gene ends were 3 bases for V and 5 bases for J; bases not matched to a gene: 2. CDR1 is SGHTA, CDR2 FQGNSA, per germline. The CDR3 is 13 amino acids. In DNA form, the CDR3 reads TGTGCCAGCAGCTTGGACAGGGCGGAGACCCAGTACTTC. Its protein product is CASSLDRAETQYF.

The V and J genes are TRBV5-5 and TRBJ2-3, with TRBD1 matching over 7 bases. V trimming: 7 bases; J trimming: 2 bases; junction bases outside the gene matches: 10. The germline V gene has CDR1 SGHKS and CDR2 YYEKEE (reference sequence). The CDR3 is 15 amino acids. The CDR3 nucleotides read TGTGCCAGCCTCAGCGGACAGGCGCTCACAGATACGCAGTATTTT. Residues: CASLSGQALTDTQYF.

J is TRBJ1-4 and V is TRBV5-1; TRBD1 aligns across 8 bases. This CDR3 is built from 16 residues. Looked up from germline, CDR1 is SGHRS and CDR2 is YFSETQ. V was clipped by 1 base and J by 7 bases; unmatched bases: 9. CDR3 region: CASSLRQGHGGEKLFF. The DNA for the CDR3 is TGCGCCAGCAGCTTGAGACAGGGGCATGGAGGTGAAAAACTGTTTTTT.

The gene calls are TRBV18 and TRBJ2-5; D might be TRBD1 (5 bases). This CDR3 spans 14 amino acids. In germline, CDR1 is KGHSH, CDR2 LQKENI. V lost 0 bases, J lost 3 bases, and 8 bases lay in between. CDR3 protein: CASSPPGAKETQYF. The CDR3, as DNA: TGTGCCAGCTCACCACCTGGGGCGAAAGAGACCCAGTACTTC.

The J gene is TRBJ2-3, the V gene TRBV28; 9 nucleotides line up with TRBD2. Germline loops: CDR1 MDHEN, CDR2 SYDVKM. Trimming took 4 bases from V and 6 from J; bases not matched to a gene: 8. The CDR3 totals 15 residues. The CDR3 DNA follows: TGTGCCAGCAGTTCCCCGCGGGGGGGTTCCGATACGCAGTATTTT. Translating it yields CASSSPRGGSDTQYF.